The 11 T cell receptor beta chains listed next were all sequenced from one sample in a study of OX40 agonist ivuxolimab in advanced cancers. TCRdb's table, derived via immunoSEQ multiplex PCR, lists solely in-frame clones and lacks some. The profile covers approximately 58,000 clones, with approximately 89% appearing a single time and 12% taken by the ten largest. Sequenced here: CD4+ or CD8+ T cells sorted from blood, sampled in a trial of the OX40 agonist ivuxolimab. Receptor source: an adult with an advanced solid tumor such as melanoma, head and neck, liver or kidney cancer.

V and J are TRBV19 and TRBJ2-2, with TRBD2 identical over 8 bases. V shed 1 base and J 4 bases; nucleotides not matched to a gene: 5. The CDR3 runs to 16 residues. From germline, CDR1 is LNHDA and CDR2 SQIVND (reference sequence). CDR3 amino acids: CASSIVAGWATGELFF. In DNA, the CDR3 is TGTGCCAGTAGTATAGTAGCGGGGTGGGCCACCGGGGAGCTGTTTTTT.

V is TRBV19 and J is TRBJ1-1; 8 bases agree with TRBD1. Germline values: CDR1 LNHDA, CDR2 SQIVND (reference sequence). CDR3 size: 15 residues. The V and J ends lost 5 bases and 3 bases, in that order; junction bases with no gene match: 8. The CDR3: CASSPPGGGDTEAFF. The CDR3 DNA reads as TGTGCCAGTAGTCCCCCAGGGGGCGGGGACACTGAAGCTTTCTTT.

The chain couples TRBV6-5 to TRBJ1-1; unclear D gene. The CDR3 is 14 residues long. Germline V CDR1 and CDR2: MNHEY, SVGAGI. Trimming removed 0 bases from V and 0 bases from J, with 5 bases in between. The DNA of the CDR3 is TGTGCCAGCAGTTACTCGCACCTGAACACTGAAGCTTTCTTT. Its protein product is CASSYSHLNTEAFF.

Here the CDR3 DNA reads TGTGCCATCAGTGGTTCTAGCGGGAAAGAGGGAGAGACCCAGTACTTC. It translates to CAISGSSGKEGETQYF. The genes are TRBV10-3 and TRBJ2-5; TRBD2 agrees at 9 bases. This CDR3 comprises 16 residues. Trimming at V came to 4 bases and at J to 4 bases, leaving 10 bases not matched to a gene. The germline V gene encodes CDR1 ENHRY and CDR2 SYGVKD.

V usage is TRBV9 and J usage is TRBJ2-2; 14 nucleotides align to TRBD2. This CDR3 contains 15 residues. CDR1 is SGDLS and CDR2 is YYNGEE in the germline V gene. The V segment lost 3 bases and the J segment 6 bases; nucleotides outside the gene matches: 1. For the CDR3, the DNA is TGTGCCAGCAGCGCGGGACTAGCGGGAGCCGGGGAGCTGTTTTTT. Translated, it gives CASSAGLAGAGELFF. The complete variable domain, with remaining parts taken from reference TRBV9 and TRBJ2-2, reads DSGVTQTPKHLITATGQRVTLRCSPRSGDLSVYWYQQSLDQGLQFLIQYYNGEERAKGNILERFSAQQFPDLHSELNLSSLELGDSALYFCASSAGLAGAGELFFGEGSRLTVL.

The V and J genes are TRBV9 and TRBJ2-7; 10 nucleotides line up with TRBD1. V lost 0 bases, J lost 2 bases, and 2 bases stayed unmatched. The germline gives CDR1 SGDLS, CDR2 YYNGEE. The CDR3 contains 15 residues. CDR3 amino acids: CASSVGTGGAYEQYF. CDR3 in DNA: TGTGCCAGCAGCGTAGGGACAGGGGGAGCCTACGAGCAGTACTTC.

Of note for this clone: The same CDR3 arises from other DNA sequences in this sample as well. This chain joins TRBV27 and TRBJ2-3; D is unclear. CDR1 MNHEY and CDR2 SMNVEV come from the germline V gene (reference sequence). V gave up 3 bases and J gave up 2 bases, with 6 bases separating them. This CDR3 spans 13 amino acids. The CDR3 protein is CASSLLDTDTQYF. The DNA for the CDR3 is TGTGCCAGCAGTTTGCTTGACACAGATACGCAGTATTTT.

The count of this clone is one. The V call is TRBV6-1, the J call TRBJ2-7; 11 bases line up with TRBD2. The CDR3 totals 14 residues. Germline-derived CDR1 and CDR2 are MNHNS and SASEGT. The ends lost 8 bases at V and 3 bases at J; junction bases unmatched: 6. The CDR3 sequence is CASLKTSGIYEQYF. DNA for the CDR3: TGTGCCAGCCTAAAGACTAGCGGGATCTACGAGCAGTACTTC.

This chain joins TRBV2 and TRBJ2-3, with 7 positions matching TRBD2. Germline assignment: CDR1 SNHLY and CDR2 FYNNEI. Trimming removed 3 bases from V and 2 bases from J; junction bases left unmatched: 8. CDR3 length equals 16 residues. CDR3 loop: CASSDVAGESTDTQYF. CDR3 DNA: TGTGCCAGCAGTGATGTGGCGGGAGAGTCCACAGATACGCAGTATTTT.

This chain connects TRBV9 to TRBJ2-5; TRBD2 matches 7 bases. The CDR3 sequence is 16 residues long. Germline CDR1 SGDLS, CDR2 YYNGEE. Trimming cost V 0 bases and J 5 bases; bases outside gene matches: 10. The CDR3, as DNA: TGTGCCAGCAGCGTAGAGTGGGGGGAGGGTTATGAGACCCAGTACTTC. Its translation is CASSVEWGEGYETQYF.

This clone is a singleton in its sample. The chain links TRBV19 to TRBJ2-3; D perhaps matches TRBD2 (6 bases). With 3 bases removed from V and 2 bases from J, the gap between germline ends came to 15 bases. Germline lookup yields CDR1 LNHDA and CDR2 SQIVND (reference sequence). The CDR3 contains 16 residues. The CDR3 loop reads CASSIRREKYTDTQYF. DNA of the CDR3: TGTGCCAGTAGTATCCGGCGGGAAAAATACACAGATACGCAGTATTTT.